The 20 T cell receptor beta chains reported below all come from one sample, sequenced in a study of blood T cell repertoires in COVID-19. The repertoire was sequenced with immunoSEQ multiplex PCR; TCRdb's copy has only in-frame clones and lacks some. The data hold 250,000 to 350,000 clones, with 70% to 90% observed a single time. The source material was peripheral blood. The receptors originated from a woman in her thirties with active or convalescent COVID-19.

This chain joins TRBV5-1 and TRBJ2-6, with 10 nucleotides matching TRBD1. The junction had 6 bases not matched to a gene; V was cut back by 3 bases and J by 0 bases. This CDR3 region has 18 residues. Germline assignment: CDR1 SGHRS and CDR2 YFSETQ. CDR3 DNA: TGCGCCAGCAGCTCCCGGGACAGGGGATTCTCTGGGGCCAACGTCCTGACTTTC. Translated: CASSSRDRGFSGANVLTF.

The chain combines TRBV7-8 with TRBJ1-2; D ambiguous. Germline values: CDR1 SGHVS, CDR2 FQNEAQ. The length of the CDR3 is 14 residues. V was shortened by 1 base and J by 3 bases, with 9 bases between the two germline ends. CDR3 sequence: CASSLVQLDYGYTF. DNA for the CDR3: TGTGCCAGCAGCTTAGTACAGTTGGACTATGGCTACACCTTC.

The genes are TRBV7-8 and TRBJ2-3, with 7 bases aligning to TRBD1. Germline V lookup: CDR1 SGHVS, CDR2 FQNEAQ. The CDR3 contains 14 residues. Trimming took 4 bases from V and 2 from J; bases not matched to a gene: 3. The CDR3 nucleotides are TGTGCCAGCAGCTCCGGACAGGTCACAGATACGCAGTATTTT. Its translation: CASSSGQVTDTQYF.

This chain connects TRBV6-5 to TRBJ1-2; D may be TRBD1 (6 bases). V was pared by 8 bases and J by 5 bases, with 21 bases between. Germline V lookup: CDR1 MNHEY, CDR2 SVGAGI. The CDR3 covers 15 residues. The CDR3 nucleotides are TGTGCCAGCCGACCATCCTATATGGACAGATATGGCTACACCTTC. Its translation is CASRPSYMDRYGYTF.

The chain uses TRBV29-1 and TRBJ1-2; 8 positions match TRBD1. Germline V gene lookup returns CDR1 SQVTM and CDR2 ANQGSEA. This CDR3 comprises 13 residues. V lost 3 bases to trimming and J lost 6 bases; unmatched junction nucleotides: 6. This CDR3 reads CSVDIGQGDGYTF. DNA for the CDR3: TGCAGCGTTGATATTGGACAGGGCGATGGCTACACCTTC.

In this sample, this clone turned up once. The chain has TRBV25-1 and TRBJ2-5; a weak D match, TRBD2 (5 bases). CDR1 and CDR2 (germline): MGHDK, SYGVNS. The germline V and J ends were trimmed by 3 bases and 4 bases, with 15 bases remaining between them. The CDR3 contains 15 residues. CDR3 residues: CASSDLFAGGETQYF. For the CDR3, the DNA is TGTGCCAGCAGTGACCTCTTTGCGGGTGGAGAGACCCAGTACTTC. Using reference TRBV25-1 and TRBJ2-5 for the parts outside the CDR3, the full variable domain is EADIYQTPRYLVIGTGKKITLECSQTMGHDKMYWYQQDPGMELHLIHYSYGVNSTEKGDLSSESTVSRIRTEHFPLTLESARPSHTSQYLCASSDLFAGGETQYFGPGTRLLVL.

V gene TRBV28 combines with J gene TRBJ1-4; possible D gene TRBD1, 5 bases. CDR1 is MDHEN, CDR2 SYDVKM, per germline. Trimming took off 6 bases at V and 5 bases at J, with 25 bases between the two ends. The CDR3 totals 18 residues. CDR3 residues: CASSETAGFMFQNEKLFF. In nucleotides, the CDR3 is TGTGCCAGCAGCGAGACAGCCGGGTTTATGTTTCAGAATGAAAAACTGTTTTTT.

The chain employs TRBV18 and TRBJ2-5; a possible D gene is TRBD1 (6 bases). The CDR3 contains 14 residues. CDR1 is KGHSH, CDR2 LQKENI, per germline. V dropped 2 bases and J dropped 7 bases, with 14 bases sitting between them. For the CDR3, the DNA is TGTGCCAGCTCACCAGGCAGGGGCCCAGGGACCCAGTACTTC. It specifies CASSPGRGPGTQYF.

This sequence joins TRBV6-6 and TRBJ2-2, with D hard to call. The V and J ends lost 6 bases and 4 bases respectively, with 6 bases between them. Germline V gives CDR1 MNHNY, CDR2 SVGAGI (reference sequence). This CDR3 is built from 12 residues. The CDR3, as DNA: TGTGCCAGCAGCCCCTCCACCGGGGAGCTGTTTTTT. It translates to CASSPSTGELFF.

The chain couples TRBV10-3 to TRBJ2-7, with 11 bases fitting TRBD1. This CDR3 region has 17 residues. Trimming cost V 3 bases and J 7 bases; bases outside gene matches: 14. The V gene's germline CDR1 is ENHRY and CDR2 SYGVKD. DNA for the CDR3: TGTGCCATCAGTGATCTCCTTCCAGGACAGGGGGCGCGGGAGCAGTACTTC. Amino acid sequence: CAISDLLPGQGAREQYF.

This chain links TRBV30 with TRBJ2-5, with 9 bases lining up with TRBD2. The CDR3 is 16 residues long. Trimming removed 0 bases from V and 4 bases from J; junction bases left unmatched: 9. In germline, CDR1 is GTSNPN, CDR2 SVGIG (reference sequence). The CDR3 region has the DNA TGTGCCTGGAGTGTACGGGCGGGGGGGCCTTCAGAGACCCAGTACTTC. Encoded protein: CAWSVRAGGPSETQYF. The whole variable domain, remainder taken from reference TRBV30 and TRBJ2-5, is SQTIHQWPATLVQPVGSPLSLECTVEGTSNPNLYWYRQAAGRGLQLLFYSVGIGQISSEVPQNLSASRPQDRQFILSSKKLLLSDSGFYLCAWSVRAGGPSETQYFGPGTRLLVL.

The J gene is TRBJ1-2, the V gene TRBV7-9, with TRBD1 matching 11 bases. Germline V gene data show CDR1 as SEHNR and CDR2 as FQNEAQ (reference sequence). With V trimmed by 5 bases and J by 6 bases, 11 bases remained unmatched. This CDR3 contains 16 residues. CDR3 bases: TGTGCCAGCAGCACGCAAGAAGGGACAGGGGGTAATGGCTACACCTTC. It translates to CASSTQEGTGGNGYTF.

The V call is TRBV19, the J call TRBJ1-2, with 9 positions matching TRBD1. Germline V gene sequence: CDR1 LNHDA, CDR2 SQIVND (reference sequence). The V and J ends lost 4 bases and 8 bases, in that order; junction bases with no gene match: 5. This CDR3 contains 13 residues. The CDR3 coding sequence is TGTGCCAGTAGTAATCCGGGACAGGGAGGCTACACCTTC. Translated: CASSNPGQGGYTF.

The rearrangement joins TRBV27 to TRBJ1-6, with 9 bases matching TRBD1. CDR3 length: 17 amino acids. The V and J ends lost 5 bases and 6 bases, in that order; junction bases with no gene match: 11. CDR1 and CDR2 from the germline V gene are MNHEY and SMNVEV (reference sequence). The DNA of the CDR3 is TGTGCCAGCAGTCCCATTAGGCTGACAGGGGGTAATTCACCCCTCCACTTT. Translated: CASSPIRLTGGNSPLHF.

The chain joins TRBV10-3 to TRBJ2-7; D is unclear. Trimming shortened V by 11 bases and J by 2 bases, and 7 bases separated the two germline ends. The CDR3 has 10 residues. CDR1 is ENHRY and CDR2 is SYGVKD in the germline V gene. The CDR3 DNA reads TGTGCCGCTGGCACCTACGAGCAGTACTTC. Its protein product is CAAGTYEQYF.

The rearrangement uses TRBV10-1 and TRBJ2-3; D call uncertain. Germline V lookup: CDR1 WNHNN, CDR2 SYGVQD (reference sequence). V was shortened by 4 bases and J by 1 base, with 3 bases between the two germline ends. The CDR3 is made up of 12 amino acids. Here the CDR3 reads CASSAGTDTQYF. The CDR3 coding sequence is TGCGCCAGCAGTGCGGGCACAGATACGCAGTATTTT.

The chain recombines TRBV27 with TRBJ2-2; 7 nucleotides agree with TRBD2. Losses at the gene ends were 10 bases for V and 1 base for J; bases not matched to a gene: 6. Germline CDR1 reads MNHEY; CDR2 reads SMNVEV (reference sequence). The CDR3 has 14 amino acids. CDR3 DNA sequence: TGTGCCACCGCGGGGAGGGGGAACACCGGGGAGCTGTTTTTT. The encoded protein is CATAGRGNTGELFF.

The chain links TRBV28 to TRBJ1-5; TRBD1 aligns across 7 bases. The CDR3 runs 18 residues. CDR1 MDHEN and CDR2 SYDVKM come from the germline V gene. The junction had 13 bases not matched to a gene; V was cut back by 5 bases and J by 0 bases. The DNA of the CDR3 is TGTGCCAGCAGTCCCAGGGGGTTGGCAGGGAGTAGCAATCAGCCCCAGCATTTT. Translation gives CASSPRGLAGSSNQPQHF.

The genes are TRBV5-1 and TRBJ2-1; 11 nucleotides match TRBD2. There are 16 residues in the CDR3. With 4 bases clipped from V and 2 bases from J, the junction kept 5 bases outside the gene matches. CDR1 SGHRS and CDR2 YFSETQ come from the germline V gene. The CDR3 region is CASSGSGGATYNEQFF. In nucleotides, the CDR3 is TGCGCCAGCAGCGGTAGCGGGGGGGCCACCTACAATGAGCAGTTCTTC.

This sequence joins TRBV6-5 and TRBJ1-6; D is perhaps TRBD1 (5 bases). The CDR3 is 16 amino acids. V lost 4 bases and J 7 bases, leaving 17 bases between the germline ends. From germline, CDR1 is MNHEY and CDR2 SVGAGI. The CDR3 region has the DNA TGTGCCAGCAGTTCCAGGGTCCCTTTATACAATTCACCCCTCCACTTT. Translation gives CASSSRVPLYNSPLHF.